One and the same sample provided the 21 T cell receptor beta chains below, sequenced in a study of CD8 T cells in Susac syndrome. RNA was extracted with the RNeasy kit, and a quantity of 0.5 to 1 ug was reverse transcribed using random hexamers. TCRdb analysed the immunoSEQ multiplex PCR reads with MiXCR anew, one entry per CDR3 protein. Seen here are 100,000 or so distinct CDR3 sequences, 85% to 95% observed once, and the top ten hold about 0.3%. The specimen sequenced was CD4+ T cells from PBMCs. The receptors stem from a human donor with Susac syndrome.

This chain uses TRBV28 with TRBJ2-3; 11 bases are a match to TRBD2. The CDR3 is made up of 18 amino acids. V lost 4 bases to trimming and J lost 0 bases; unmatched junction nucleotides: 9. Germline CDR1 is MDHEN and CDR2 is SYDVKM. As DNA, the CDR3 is TGTGCCAGCAGTTCAACTAGCGGGGGCACCGTGAGCACAGATACGCAGTATTTT. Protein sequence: CASSSTSGGTVSTDTQYF.

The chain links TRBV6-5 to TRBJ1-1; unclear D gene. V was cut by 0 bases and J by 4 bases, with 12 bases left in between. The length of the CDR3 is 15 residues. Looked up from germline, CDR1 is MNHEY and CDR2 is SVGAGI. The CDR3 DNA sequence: TGTGCCAGCAGTTACTCGAACGTGGTGGGCACTGAAGCTTTCTTT. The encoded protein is CASSYSNVVGTEAFF.

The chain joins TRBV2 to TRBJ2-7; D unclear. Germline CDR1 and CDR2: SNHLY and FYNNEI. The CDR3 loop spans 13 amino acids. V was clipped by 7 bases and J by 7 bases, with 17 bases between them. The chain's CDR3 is CASTPGLYREQYF. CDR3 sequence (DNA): TGTGCCAGCACTCCAGGCCTCTACCGAGAGCAGTACTTC.

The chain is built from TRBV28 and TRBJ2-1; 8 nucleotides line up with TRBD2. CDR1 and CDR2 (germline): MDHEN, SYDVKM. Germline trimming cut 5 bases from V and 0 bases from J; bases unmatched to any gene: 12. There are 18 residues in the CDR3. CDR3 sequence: CASSHKRGSPSSYNEQFF. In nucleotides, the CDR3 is TGTGCCAGCAGTCATAAGCGGGGGTCCCCCAGCTCCTACAATGAGCAGTTCTTC.

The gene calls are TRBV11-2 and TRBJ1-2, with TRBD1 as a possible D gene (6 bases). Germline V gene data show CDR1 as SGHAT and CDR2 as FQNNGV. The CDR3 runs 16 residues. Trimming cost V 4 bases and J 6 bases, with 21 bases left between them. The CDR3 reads CASSSLDGTFGHGYTF. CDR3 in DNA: TGTGCCAGCAGCTCGCTCGACGGGACATTCGGCCATGGCTACACCTTC.

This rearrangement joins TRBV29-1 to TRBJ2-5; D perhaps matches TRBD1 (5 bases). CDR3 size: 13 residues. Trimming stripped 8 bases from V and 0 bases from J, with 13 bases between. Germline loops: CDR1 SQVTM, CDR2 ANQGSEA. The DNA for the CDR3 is TGCAGCTACATCCGACAGAACCAAGAGACCCAGTACTTC. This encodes CSYIRQNQETQYF. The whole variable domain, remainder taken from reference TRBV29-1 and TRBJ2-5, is SAVISQKPSRDICQRGTSLTIQCQVDSQVTMMFWYRQQPGQSLTLIATANQGSEATYESGFVIDKFPISRPNLTFSTLTVSNMSPEDSSIYLCSYIRQNQETQYFGPGTRLLVL.

The CDR3 DNA reads TGTGCCAGCAGCTTATCGAGCCTAGGGACAGGGATGACTGAAGCTTTCTTT. This gives the protein CASSLSSLGTGMTEAFF. The chain joins TRBV11-2 to TRBJ1-1, with TRBD1 identical over 9 bases. From germline, CDR1 is SGHAT and CDR2 FQNNGV. This CDR3 is 17 amino acids long. J gave up 5 bases and V 2 bases, and 12 bases lay outside the gene matches.

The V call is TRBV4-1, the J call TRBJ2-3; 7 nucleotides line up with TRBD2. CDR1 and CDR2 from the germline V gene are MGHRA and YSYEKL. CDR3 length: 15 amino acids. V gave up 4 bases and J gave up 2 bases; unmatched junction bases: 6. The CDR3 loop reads CASSPVGGNTDTQYF. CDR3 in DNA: TGCGCCAGCAGCCCGGTGGGAGGGAACACAGATACGCAGTATTTT.

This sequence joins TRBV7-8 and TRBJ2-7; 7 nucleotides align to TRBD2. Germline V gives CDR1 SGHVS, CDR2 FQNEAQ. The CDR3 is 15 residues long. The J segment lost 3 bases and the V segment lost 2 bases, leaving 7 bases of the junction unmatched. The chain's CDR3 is CASSLREGLIYEQYF. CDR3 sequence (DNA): TGTGCCAGCAGCTTACGCGAGGGACTAATCTACGAGCAGTACTTC. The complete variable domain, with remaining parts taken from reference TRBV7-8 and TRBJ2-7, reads GAGVSQSPRYKVAKRGQDVALRCDPISGHVSLFWYQQALGQGPEFLTYFQNEAQLDKSGLPSDRFFAERPEGSVSTLKIQRTQQEDSAVYLCASSLREGLIYEQYFGPGTRLTVT.

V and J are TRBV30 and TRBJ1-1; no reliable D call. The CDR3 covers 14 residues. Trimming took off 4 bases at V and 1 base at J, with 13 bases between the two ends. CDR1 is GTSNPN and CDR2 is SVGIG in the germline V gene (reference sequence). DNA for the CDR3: TGTGCCTGGATTGGAGGAGCAGCGAACACTGAAGCTTTCTTT. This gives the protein CAWIGGAANTEAFF. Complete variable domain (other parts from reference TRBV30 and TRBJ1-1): SQTIHQWPATLVQPVGSPLSLECTVEGTSNPNLYWYRQAAGRGLQLLFYSVGIGQISSEVPQNLSASRPQDRQFILSSKKLLLSDSGFYLCAWIGGAANTEAFFGQGTRLTVV.

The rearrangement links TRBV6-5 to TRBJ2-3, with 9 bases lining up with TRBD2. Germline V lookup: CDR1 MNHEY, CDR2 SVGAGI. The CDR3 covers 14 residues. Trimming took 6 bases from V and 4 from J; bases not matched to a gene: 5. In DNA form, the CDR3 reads TGTGCCAGCAGCCCACTAGCGGGCGCAGATACGCAGTATTTT. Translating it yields CASSPLAGADTQYF.

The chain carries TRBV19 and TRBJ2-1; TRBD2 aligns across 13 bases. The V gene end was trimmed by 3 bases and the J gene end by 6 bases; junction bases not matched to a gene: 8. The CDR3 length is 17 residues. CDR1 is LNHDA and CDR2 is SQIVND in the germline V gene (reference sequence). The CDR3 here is CASSIALGTSGVNEQFF. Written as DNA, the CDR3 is TGTGCCAGTAGTATCGCTCTGGGGACTAGCGGGGTCAATGAGCAGTTCTTC.

DNA for the CDR3: TGTGCCAGCAGCGTACGAGGGGTAGATTATAGCACAGATACGCAGTATTTT. This encodes CASSVRGVDYSTDTQYF. The chain recombines TRBV9 with TRBJ2-3; D possibly matches TRBD1 or TRBD2 (5 bases each). V was cut by 1 base and J by 0 bases, with 15 bases left in between. The CDR3 loop spans 17 amino acids. Germline CDR1 is SGDLS and CDR2 is YYNGEE.

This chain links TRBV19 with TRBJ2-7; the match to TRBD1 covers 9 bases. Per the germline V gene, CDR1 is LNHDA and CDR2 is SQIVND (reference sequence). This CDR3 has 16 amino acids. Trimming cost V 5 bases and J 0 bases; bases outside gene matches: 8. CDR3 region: CASSVRADRGSYEQYF. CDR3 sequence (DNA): TGTGCCAGTAGTGTGAGGGCGGACAGGGGCTCCTACGAGCAGTACTTC.

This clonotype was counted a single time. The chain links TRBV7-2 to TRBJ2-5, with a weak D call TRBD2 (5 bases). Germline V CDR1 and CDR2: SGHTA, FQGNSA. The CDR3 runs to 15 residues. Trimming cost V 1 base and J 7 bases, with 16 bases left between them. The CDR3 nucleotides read TGTGCCAGCAGCTTAGAGCCTAGCACCCGAGCGACCCAGTACTTC. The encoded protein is CASSLEPSTRATQYF.

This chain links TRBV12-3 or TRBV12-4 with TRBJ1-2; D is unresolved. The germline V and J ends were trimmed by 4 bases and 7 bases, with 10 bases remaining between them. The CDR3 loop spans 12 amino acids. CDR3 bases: TGTGCCAGCAGTTCCAGGTCAGCTGGCTACACCTTC. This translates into CASSSRSAGYTF.

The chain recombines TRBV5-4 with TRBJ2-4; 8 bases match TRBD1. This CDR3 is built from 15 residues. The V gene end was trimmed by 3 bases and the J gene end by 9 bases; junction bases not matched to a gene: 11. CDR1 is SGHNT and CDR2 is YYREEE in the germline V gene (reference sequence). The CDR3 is CASSSLQGGRSIQYF. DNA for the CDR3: TGTGCCAGCAGCTCCTTACAGGGGGGCAGAAGCATTCAGTACTTC.

The CDR3 region is CASSPGTSGSYEQYF. CDR3 sequence (DNA): TGTGCCAGCAGCCCCGGGACTAGCGGTTCCTACGAGCAGTACTTC. This chain connects TRBV9 to TRBJ2-7, with 11 bases fitting TRBD2. The CDR3 covers 15 residues. Germline V gene data show CDR1 as SGDLS and CDR2 as YYNGEE. V was pared by 4 bases and J by 1 base, with 4 bases of the junction left unmatched.

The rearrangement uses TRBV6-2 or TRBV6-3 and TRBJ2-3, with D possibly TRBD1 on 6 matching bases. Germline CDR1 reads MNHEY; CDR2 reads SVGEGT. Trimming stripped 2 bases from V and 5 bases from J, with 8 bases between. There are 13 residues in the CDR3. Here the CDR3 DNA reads TGTGCCAGCAGTTACCCGACAGGAGATACGCAGTATTTT. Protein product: CASSYPTGDTQYF.

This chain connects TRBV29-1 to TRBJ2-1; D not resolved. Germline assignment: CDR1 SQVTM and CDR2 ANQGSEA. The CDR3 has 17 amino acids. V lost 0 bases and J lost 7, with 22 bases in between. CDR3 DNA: TGCAGCGTTGAAGACCCGGGTGGGGTTCCCCCCGTGAATGAGCAGTTCTTC. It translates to CSVEDPGGVPPVNEQFF.

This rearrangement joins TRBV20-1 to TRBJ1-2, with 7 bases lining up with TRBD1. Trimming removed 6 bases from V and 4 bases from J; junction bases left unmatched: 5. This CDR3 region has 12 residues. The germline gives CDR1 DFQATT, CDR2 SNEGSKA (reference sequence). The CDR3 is CSARSGGYGYTF. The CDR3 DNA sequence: TGCAGTGCCCGATCAGGGGGCTATGGCTACACCTTC.